This T cell receptor (beta chain) was identified during a study of shared clonotypes between healthy human individuals. As to this clone: Antigen unknown.

V lost 5 bases, J lost 5 bases, and 18 bases lay in between. This CDR3 has 15 residues. Germline-derived CDR1 and CDR2 are SGHAT and FQNNGV. Some clones are missing from TCRdb's copy, which holds only in-frame ones; the method was immunoSEQ multiplex PCR. The sample carries over a million clones, about 80% recorded once. The study enrolled healthy HIV-negative adults without recent acute infections or vaccinations as donors. Study-wide results and caveats: With a few donors compared, 5% to 5.5% of naive CD4 clonotypes were shared.

The chain uses TRBV11-2 and TRBJ2-5; tentatively, D is TRBD1 or TRBD2 (5 bases each). The sequence derives from a young man in good health. The specimen was memory CD4+ T cells sorted from blood. Regarding subset: CD45RA-negative fraction. The CDR3, as DNA: TGTGCCAGCAGCCCGACCCAGGGAGTGAGGGAGACCCAGTACTTC. It specifies CASSPTQGVRETQYF.